The next 24 T cell receptor beta chains were all read from a single sample in a study of siplizumab effects on memory and regulatory T cells. Clones were read by immunoSEQ multiplex PCR, and TCRdb kept only the in-frame ones, dropping some. This sample has more than 85,000 clones, with about 90% found just once. Sequenced: Tregs sorted from blood. The receptor source for this set is a human donor in good health.

The V gene is TRBV7-2, the J gene TRBJ1-5; 8 positions match TRBD1. Germline-derived CDR1 and CDR2 are SGHTA and FQGNSA. V was clipped by 5 bases and J by 1 base; unmatched bases: 10. This CDR3 is 17 amino acids long. The CDR3 nucleotides are TGTGCCAGCAGCCCAGTGGCAGGGGGCTCAAGCAATCAGCCCCAGCATTTT. This encodes CASSPVAGGSSNQPQHF.

The rearrangement uses TRBV10-2 and TRBJ2-5; 8 positions agree with TRBD1. The V segment lost 9 bases and the J segment 8 bases; nucleotides outside the gene matches: 5. The CDR3 runs to 11 residues. Germline CDR1 WSHSY, CDR2 SAAADI. This CDR3 is CASRTGSTQYF. CDR3 coding DNA: TGCGCCAGTCGGACAGGGTCCACCCAGTACTTC.

The chain links TRBV18 to TRBJ2-5, with D hard to call. V lost 5 bases, J lost 2 bases, and 3 bases lay in between. Germline values: CDR1 KGHSH, CDR2 LQKENI. There are 11 residues in the CDR3. The CDR3 sequence: CASSSQETQYF. Written as DNA, the CDR3 is TGTGCCAGCTCATCTCAAGAGACCCAGTACTTC.

V and J are TRBV29-1 and TRBJ2-7; TRBD1 matches 7 bases. The CDR3 is made up of 14 amino acids. V was pared by 5 bases and J by 0 bases, with 7 bases of the junction left unmatched. CDR1 is SQVTM and CDR2 is ANQGSEA in the germline V gene. As DNA, the CDR3 is TGCAGCGTTACAATGGGACAGAGCTCCTACGAGCAGTACTTC. This translates into CSVTMGQSSYEQYF.

The chain has TRBV6-6 and TRBJ1-2, with D perhaps TRBD1 (6 bases). V was trimmed by 5 bases and J by 8 bases, leaving 12 bases between them. CDR3 length equals 12 residues. CDR1 and CDR2 (germline): MNHNY, SVGAGI (reference sequence). CDR3 sequence reads: CASSGGGTGYTF. CDR3 bases: TGTGCCAGCAGTGGGGGGGGCACGGGCTACACCTTC.

The gene calls are TRBV14 and TRBJ1-2; tentatively, D is TRBD1 (6 bases). Germline CDR1 SGHDN, CDR2 FVKESK. V lost 2 bases and J 8 bases, leaving 15 bases between the germline ends. The CDR3 runs to 14 residues. CDR3 residues: CASSQSPGASGYTF. Here the CDR3 DNA reads TGTGCCAGCAGCCAATCCCCAGGGGCTAGCGGCTACACCTTC.

Of note for this clone: One junction end does not reproduce the germline sequence, and a read error may be involved. The chain has TRBV5-5 and TRBJ1-3, with D perhaps matching TRBD1 (5 bases). Per the germline V gene, CDR1 is SGHKS and CDR2 is YYEKEE (reference sequence). The CDR3 has 17 residues. The CDR3 bases are TGTGCCAGCAGCTTGAACGTACAGGCTAGCTCTGAAAACACCATATATTTT. It specifies CASSLNVQASSENTIYF.

This chain joins TRBV5-1 and TRBJ2-7; 12 positions agree with TRBD1. The CDR3 has 16 amino acids. Trimming took 5 bases from V and 4 from J; bases not matched to a gene: 10. Looked up from germline, CDR1 is SGHRS and CDR2 is YFSETQ. CDR3 region: CASRSGAGQGAYEQYF. CDR3 DNA sequence: TGCGCCAGCAGATCGGGGGCGGGACAGGGGGCTTACGAGCAGTACTTC.

The chain has TRBV7-3 and TRBJ1-1; a possible D gene is TRBD1 (5 bases). CDR3 length: 14 residues. Trimming removed 5 bases from V and 4 bases from J, with 14 bases in between. Germline assignment: CDR1 SGHTA and CDR2 FQGTGA. The CDR3 nucleotides are TGTGCCAGCAGCAGGGAGCCAGGGTCCACTGAAGCTTTCTTT. Protein product: CASSREPGSTEAFF.

V gene TRBV18 combines with J gene TRBJ2-5, with TRBD2 as a possible D gene (6 bases). Trimming removed 3 bases at V and 2 bases at J, with 10 bases between. In germline, CDR1 is KGHSH, CDR2 LQKENI. The CDR3 runs to 14 residues. The CDR3 loop reads CASSPGTYQETQYF. CDR3 in DNA: TGTGCCAGCTCACCTGGGACTTATCAAGAGACCCAGTACTTC. Drawing the rest from reference TRBV18 and TRBJ2-5, the complete variable domain is NAGVMQNPRHLVRRRGQEARLRCSPMKGHSHVYWYRQLPEEGLKFMVYLQKENIIDESGMPKERFSAEFPKEGPSILRIQQVVRGDSAAYFCASSPGTYQETQYFGPGTRLLVL.

As to this clone: This may come from a read error, since a much larger clone is one base off. The chain couples TRBV19 to TRBJ2-5; possible D gene TRBD2, 6 bases. CDR3 size: 13 residues. Germline V gene lookup returns CDR1 LNHDA and CDR2 SQIVND (reference sequence). CDR3 region: CASSGGDGEIQYF. The CDR3 region has the DNA TGTGCCAGTAGTGGCGGGGACGGGGAGATCCAGTACTTC.

The gene calls are TRBV6-5 and TRBJ1-2; D is unresolved. Germline values: CDR1 MNHEY, CDR2 SVGAGI. The V gene lost 4 bases and the J gene lost 6 bases, with 18 bases spanning the gap. The CDR3 spans 15 residues. The CDR3 DNA follows: TGTGCCAGCAGTTCCAGATTCAGCATGTCTCATGGCTACACCTTC. Translating it yields CASSSRFSMSHGYTF.

The chain has TRBV5-4 and TRBJ2-3; 13 nucleotides line up with TRBD2. This CDR3 spans 17 amino acids. Germline CDR1 SGHNT, CDR2 YYREEE (reference sequence). The J segment lost 6 bases and the V segment lost 4 bases, leaving 11 bases of the junction unmatched. The CDR3 coding sequence is TGTGCCAGCAGCGGGGGGACTAGCGGGATGCGACGGGATACGCAGTATTTT. Protein sequence: CASSGGTSGMRRDTQYF.

The genes are TRBV6-5 and TRBJ2-7, with unresolved D. The CDR3 runs to 10 residues. Trimming cost V 8 bases and J 2 bases, with 4 bases left between them. Germline CDR1 is MNHEY and CDR2 is SVGAGI. The CDR3 here is CASGTYEQYF. The CDR3 nucleotides read TGTGCCAGCGGAACCTACGAGCAGTACTTC.

The chain joins TRBV4-1 to TRBJ2-5, with 9 bases fitting TRBD2. Trimming cost V 1 base and J 4 bases; bases outside gene matches: 7. CDR3 length equals 16 residues. Germline loops: CDR1 MGHRA, CDR2 YSYEKL. CDR3 amino acids: CASSQVPSGKGETQYF. CDR3 coding DNA: TGCGCCAGCAGCCAAGTCCCTAGCGGGAAAGGAGAGACCCAGTACTTC.

This chain joins TRBV28 and TRBJ2-5, with D tentatively TRBD1 or TRBD2 (5 bases each). The CDR3 consists of 16 residues. Germline V gene data show CDR1 as MDHEN and CDR2 as SYDVKM. With 4 bases removed from V and 2 bases from J, the gap between germline ends came to 17 bases. This CDR3 is CASSSLVGEHQETQYF. CDR3 bases: TGTGCCAGCAGTTCCCTAGTAGGGGAGCATCAAGAGACCCAGTACTTC.

The chain joins TRBV14 to TRBJ2-2; no firm D call. V was shortened by 4 bases and J by 3 bases, with 12 bases between the two germline ends. The CDR3 spans 15 residues. Germline lookup yields CDR1 SGHDN and CDR2 FVKESK. In nucleotides, the CDR3 is TGTGCCAGCAGCCCCTCGAGAGGATACACCGGGGAGCTGTTTTTT. It specifies CASSPSRGYTGELFF.

The gene calls are TRBV7-3 and TRBJ2-1; weak D call: TRBD2 (5 bases). The CDR3 length is 12 residues. CDR1 and CDR2 (germline): SGHTA, FQGTGA. Trimming left V 1 base short and J 9 bases short, with 7 bases between. CDR3 protein: CASSLNGGEQFF. The DNA of the CDR3 is TGTGCCAGCAGCTTAAACGGAGGTGAGCAGTTCTTC.

The V and J genes are TRBV15 and TRBJ2-1, with D possibly matching TRBD1 (6 bases). Germline loops: CDR1 LNHNV, CDR2 YYDKDF (reference sequence). Trimming took 0 bases from V and 13 from J, leaving 13 bases between them. This CDR3 has 13 amino acids. The CDR3 DNA reads as TGTGCCACCAGCAGAGACCAAAACAGGGTACAGTTCTTC. This sequence encodes CATSRDQNRVQFF.

The CDR3 sequence: CASVGQGAAYGYTF. CDR3 DNA sequence: TGTGCCAGTGTCGGACAGGGGGCTGCCTATGGCTACACCTTC. The chain recombines TRBV6-1 with TRBJ1-2; 11 nucleotides agree with TRBD1. Germline V gene data show CDR1 as MNHNS and CDR2 as SASEGT. The trim removed 9 bases at V and 4 bases at J, leaving 7 bases unmatched. CDR3 length: 14 residues.

This sequence joins TRBV5-6 and TRBJ2-3; possible D gene TRBD1, 6 bases. The CDR3 is 15 amino acids. V lost 4 bases and J 5 bases, leaving 17 bases between the germline ends. The germline V gene has CDR1 SGHDT and CDR2 YYEEEE. CDR3 DNA: TGTGCCAGCAGCCTTAGACCAGGGGAAAAAGATACGCAGTATTTT. This sequence encodes CASSLRPGEKDTQYF.

The chain has TRBV11-2 and TRBJ2-1; 9 bases agree with TRBD2. Germline values: CDR1 SGHAT, CDR2 FQNNGV. The CDR3 length is 15 residues. With 5 bases clipped from V and 9 bases from J, the junction kept 11 bases outside the gene matches. In DNA form, the CDR3 reads TGTGCCAGCAGCCAATCGGGACTAGCTCTTCCTGAGCAGTTCTTC. It encodes CASSQSGLALPEQFF. The full variable domain, its missing parts supplied by reference TRBV11-2 and TRBJ2-1, is EAGVAQSPRYKIIEKRQSVAFWCNPISGHATLYWYQQILGQGPKLLIQFQNNGVVDDSQLPKDRFSAERLKGVDSTLKIQPAKLEDSAVYLCASSQSGLALPEQFFGPGTRLTVL.

This chain links TRBV14 with TRBJ2-3; TRBD1 agrees at 7 bases. Unmatched junction bases numbered 5, after V lost 2 bases and J lost 0 bases. The length of the CDR3 is 16 residues. CDR1 SGHDN and CDR2 FVKESK come from the germline V gene. The CDR3 loop is CASSQNRGISTDTQYF. The CDR3 DNA reads TGTGCCAGCAGCCAAAACAGGGGTATCAGCACAGATACGCAGTATTTT.

The chain uses TRBV9 and TRBJ1-2, with 8 bases matching TRBD1. This CDR3 is built from 15 residues. Germline V gene data show CDR1 as SGDLS and CDR2 as YYNGEE. Losses at the gene ends were 3 bases for V and 0 bases for J; bases not matched to a gene: 4. CDR3: CASSAQDRANYGYTF. The DNA of the CDR3 is TGTGCCAGCAGCGCCCAGGACAGGGCTAACTATGGCTACACCTTC. Complete variable domain (other parts from reference TRBV9 and TRBJ1-2): DSGVTQTPKHLITATGQRVTLRCSPRSGDLSVYWYQQSLDQGLQFLIQYYNGEERAKGNILERFSAQQFPDLHSELNLSSLELGDSALYFCASSAQDRANYGYTFGSGTRLTVV.